This TCR beta chain was sequenced during a study of OX40 agonist ivuxolimab in advanced cancers. Study in general: The dose of intravenous ivuxolimab that patients received every 2 weeks ranged from 0.01 to 10 mg/kg.

TCRdb's copy holds only in-frame clones and misses some; the assay was immunoSEQ multiplex PCR. The sample has around 88,000 clones, about 90% seen once. This clone was recorded only once. Its specificity is unknown. Trimming pared 6 bases from V and 9 bases from J, leaving 12 bases between. CDR3 length: 12 residues. Germline-derived CDR1 and CDR2 are MNHNS and SASEGT. Study results and limitations: CD8+ T cells showed, on average, more clonal expansion than CD4+ cells. Within 6 weeks, CD4+ and CD8+ blood T cells expanded clonally at 0.1 to 3.0 mg/kg.

This TCR derives from an adult with an advanced solid tumor such as melanoma, head and neck, liver or kidney cancer. Material: CD4+ or CD8+ T cells sorted from blood, obtained in a trial of the OX40 agonist ivuxolimab. The chain links TRBV6-1 to TRBJ2-1, with D perhaps assigned TRBD1 or TRBD2 (5 bases each). CDR3 nucleotides: TGTGCCAGCAGGGATTCAGGGAGTGAGCAGTTCTTC. This translates into CASRDSGSEQFF.